This entry is about one T cell receptor (beta chain). The germline V gene has CDR1 LNHDA and CDR2 SQIVND (reference sequence). V shed 0 bases and J shed 4 bases, with 9 bases lying between them. The CDR3 consists of 14 residues. The entry originates in a study of control samples from healthy donors and cancer patients. Only in-frame clones appear in the TCRdb table, and some are missing; sequencing was by immunoSEQ multiplex PCR. Here the sample spans 90,000 to 130,000 clones, around 87% being singletons. This clonotype was obtained from a woman aged 60-70 years with lung cancer. Sequencing was done on a sample of PBMCs. This sequence joins TRBV19 and TRBJ1-1; D is ambiguous. DNA for the CDR3: TGTGCCAGTAGTATAGAGGCCAGTATCACTGAAGCTTTCTTT. It is translated as CASSIEASITEAFF.